Following are 24 T cell receptor beta chains from one sample sequenced in a study of T cell clones after liver transplantation. Assay used: immunoSEQ multiplex PCR; TCRdb lists only in-frame clones, some missing. The sample includes tens of thousands of clones, around 70% of them seen just once. The specimen comprised CD4+ T cells from blood, sampled at the 22-month timepoint. The source of these receptors is a human patient who received a liver transplant. A subset of T cells may come from the graft donor.

The chain recombines TRBV18 with TRBJ1-3; D is undetermined. The CDR3 consists of 17 residues. The germline V gene encodes CDR1 KGHSH and CDR2 LQKENI. V lost 2 bases to trimming and J lost 0 bases, with 14 bases between them. DNA for the CDR3: TGTGCCAGCTCACCATTCATAAGAACAAGCTCTGGAAACACCATATATTTT. Protein sequence: CASSPFIRTSSGNTIYF.

V gene TRBV2 combines with J gene TRBJ1-4, with D possibly being TRBD1 (5 bases). V lost 5 bases and J lost 7, with 11 bases in between. From germline, CDR1 is SNHLY and CDR2 FYNNEI. The CDR3 runs 13 residues. The CDR3 DNA is TGTGCCAGCAGTCGCCAGGGAGGTGAAAAACTGTTTTTT. As protein: CASSRQGGEKLFF.

The gene calls are TRBV5-4 and TRBJ1-2; 7 positions agree with TRBD1. The V gene end was trimmed by 3 bases and the J gene end by 6 bases; junction bases not matched to a gene: 11. This CDR3 region has 15 residues. CDR1 and CDR2 from the germline V gene are SGHNT and YYREEE (reference sequence). The CDR3 loop reads CASSSRLTGTDGYTF. The DNA of the CDR3 is TGTGCCAGCAGCTCCCGTTTGACAGGGACGGATGGCTACACCTTC.

J is TRBJ2-4 and V is TRBV9, with D tentatively TRBD2 (5 bases). The CDR3 spans 13 residues. Trimming removed 0 bases from V and 10 bases from J, with 11 bases in between. Germline V gene data show CDR1 as SGDLS and CDR2 as YYNGEE. CDR3 loop: CASSVDAGGIQYF. CDR3 bases: TGTGCCAGCAGCGTAGATGCAGGAGGAATTCAGTACTTC.

This clone was seen more than once but under ten times. The V call is TRBV6-1, the J call TRBJ1-3, with a weak D call TRBD1 (5 bases). CDR1 is MNHNS and CDR2 is SASEGT in the germline V gene. This CDR3 contains 13 residues. V was trimmed by 2 bases and J by 3 bases, leaving 5 bases between them. The CDR3 reads CASSEQGGNTIYF. The CDR3 DNA sequence: TGTGCCAGCAGTGAACAGGGTGGAAACACCATATATTTT.

This clone was counted a single time. This chain uses TRBV28 with TRBJ2-3; D ambiguous. V lost 4 bases and J lost 3, with 14 bases in between. The CDR3 covers 15 residues. Per germline, CDR1 MDHEN and CDR2 SYDVKM. The CDR3 DNA reads as TGTGCCAGCAGTTCTTATCGGGTACTTACAGATACGCAGTATTTT. Translation gives CASSSYRVLTDTQYF.

V and J are TRBV2 and TRBJ2-5; weak D call: TRBD2 (5 bases). The CDR3 consists of 12 residues. CDR1 SNHLY and CDR2 FYNNEI come from the germline V gene. Trimming took off 7 bases at V and 1 base at J, with 7 bases between the two ends. The CDR3 DNA reads TGTGCCAGCACGGAGGCCCAAGAGACCCAGTACTTC. This codes for CASTEAQETQYF.

This chain uses TRBV18 with TRBJ1-1; the match to TRBD1 covers 10 bases. Trimming cost V 2 bases and J 5 bases; bases outside gene matches: 8. The CDR3 contains 16 residues. The germline CDR1 and CDR2 sequences are KGHSH and LQKENI. The CDR3 region is CASSPEPGQGRTEAFF. CDR3 DNA sequence: TGTGCCAGCTCACCAGAGCCGGGACAGGGGCGGACTGAAGCTTTCTTT.

This clone occurred once. This chain connects TRBV6-1 to TRBJ2-7; D might be TRBD1 or TRBD2, each matching 5 bases. V shed 5 bases and J shed 7 bases, with 18 bases lying between them. Germline lookup yields CDR1 MNHNS and CDR2 SASEGT. This CDR3 region has 14 residues. The CDR3 DNA reads TGTGCCAGCAGTACCCGGGACCGTCTATTGGAGCAGTACTTC. Translated, it gives CASSTRDRLLEQYF.

The chain links TRBV30 to TRBJ1-2; D might be TRBD1 (5 bases). V was shortened by 4 bases and J by 0 bases, with 15 bases between the two germline ends. CDR3 size: 15 residues. Germline V gene sequence: CDR1 GTSNPN, CDR2 SVGIG (reference sequence). CDR3 loop: CAWTSRAGSNYGYTF. CDR3 DNA sequence: TGTGCCTGGACTTCCAGGGCAGGTTCTAACTATGGCTACACCTTC.

The rearrangement links TRBV6-5 to TRBJ2-7; no firm D call. CDR3 size: 11 residues. V was pared by 7 bases and J by 0 bases, with 4 bases between. CDR1 and CDR2 from the germline V gene are MNHEY and SVGAGI. The CDR3 reads CASTFSYEQYF. For the CDR3, the DNA is TGTGCCAGCACATTCTCCTACGAGCAGTACTTC.

The chain uses TRBV5-4 and TRBJ1-1; TRBD1 matches 7 bases. Unmatched junction bases numbered 11, after V lost 4 bases and J lost 8 bases. Germline CDR1 is SGHNT and CDR2 is YYREEE (reference sequence). This CDR3 has 14 amino acids. The CDR3 loop is CASSPSSTGTEAFF. Here the CDR3 DNA reads TGTGCCAGCAGCCCTTCCTCGACAGGGACCGAAGCTTTCTTT. The entire variable domain, with the rest obtained from reference TRBV5-4 and TRBJ1-1, is as follows: ETGVTQSPTHLIKTRGQQVTLRCSSQSGHNTVSWYQQALGQGPQFIFQYYREEENGRGNFPPRFSGLQFPNYSSELNVNALELDDSALYLCASSPSSTGTEAFFGQGTRLTVV.

This chain uses TRBV18 with TRBJ1-1; the D is unclear. This CDR3 contains 13 residues. Germline-derived CDR1 and CDR2 are KGHSH and LQKENI. The germline V and J ends were trimmed by 3 bases and 3 bases, with 8 bases remaining between them. The CDR3 DNA is TGTGCCAGCTCACCTAACACCGACACTGAAGCTTTCTTT. Its protein product is CASSPNTDTEAFF.

There are a few counts of this clone. The DNA for the CDR3 is TGTGCCAGCAGCCGGTCCCTTTTTGGTGGTGGCTACACCTTC. Its protein product is CASSRSLFGGGYTF. The V call is TRBV6-5, the J call TRBJ1-2; D remains unclear. The germline V gene has CDR1 MNHEY and CDR2 SVGAGI. This CDR3 has 14 amino acids. V was cut by 6 bases and J by 7 bases, with 18 bases left in between.

This clone was detected only a few times. The chain links TRBV5-3 to TRBJ1-5, with D maybe TRBD1 (6 bases). TRBV5-3 is flagged as an ORF with uncertain function. CDR3 length equals 16 residues. V was pared by 2 bases and J by 4 bases, with 16 bases between. DNA for the CDR3: TGTGCCAGAAGCTTTTTCTTCAGGGGAGTAAATCAGCCCCAGCATTTT. Residues: CARSFFFRGVNQPQHF.

The V call is TRBV7-6, the J call TRBJ1-6; 8 bases align to TRBD1. The CDR3 has 16 residues. The trim removed 2 bases at V and 8 bases at J, leaving 8 bases unmatched. CDR1 SGHVS and CDR2 FNYEAQ come from the germline V gene. The CDR3 DNA reads as TGTGCCAGCAGCTTAAGGGCCGGACAGGGCCATTCACCCCTCCACTTT. Amino acid sequence: CASSLRAGQGHSPLHF.

The rearrangement links TRBV28 to TRBJ2-2; D unresolved. This CDR3 has 15 residues. Germline lookup yields CDR1 MDHEN and CDR2 SYDVKM. Between the trimmed V and J ends, which lost 5 bases and 5 bases, there was a span of 15 bases. CDR3 bases: TGTGCCAGCAGTCTACGGACGGGTCGAACCGGGGAGCTGTTTTTT. It translates to CASSLRTGRTGELFF.

This clone was observed a handful of times. J is TRBJ1-1 and V is TRBV25-1; TRBD1 aligns across 7 bases. CDR3 size: 18 residues. Per the germline V gene, CDR1 is MGHDK and CDR2 is SYGVNS. V lost 6 bases to trimming and J lost 2 bases; unmatched junction nucleotides: 18. The chain's CDR3 is CASSLYPMKGQINTEAFF. The CDR3, as DNA: TGTGCCAGCAGCCTATATCCCATGAAGGGACAGATTAACACTGAAGCTTTCTTT.

This sequence joins TRBV7-2 and TRBJ1-5; 7 bases map to TRBD1. V dropped 1 base and J dropped 3; count of bases not matched to a gene: 3. Germline-derived CDR1 and CDR2 are SGHTA and FQGNSA. The CDR3 is made up of 15 amino acids. The CDR3, as DNA: TGTGCCAGCAGCTTAGGGGGACAGACCAATCAGCCCCAGCATTTT. Translating gives CASSLGGQTNQPQHF. The full variable domain, with the rest looked up from reference TRBV7-2 and TRBJ1-5, is GAGVSQSPSNKVTEKGKDVELRCDPISGHTALYWYRQSLGQGLEFLIYFQGNSAPDKSGLPSDRFSAERTGGSVSTLTIQRTQQEDSAVYLCASSLGGQTNQPQHFGDGTRLSIL.

The V and J genes are TRBV4-2 and TRBJ1-2; D uncertain. CDR1 is LGHNA and CDR2 is YNFKEQ in the germline V gene. V lost 2 bases and J 3 bases, leaving 16 bases between the germline ends. This CDR3 spans 16 amino acids. CDR3 nucleotides: TGTGCCAGCAGCCAAACTGCTGGGCCCGGGGACTATGGCTACACCTTC. Protein: CASSQTAGPGDYGYTF.

The chain carries TRBV2 and TRBJ1-1; TRBD1 agrees at 9 bases. The CDR3 consists of 14 residues. The junction had 8 bases not matched to a gene; V was cut back by 3 bases and J by 9 bases. From germline, CDR1 is SNHLY and CDR2 FYNNEI. CDR3 sequence: CASSDVDRGIQAFF. As DNA, the CDR3 is TGTGCCAGCAGTGATGTCGACAGGGGGATTCAAGCTTTCTTT.

In this sample, this clone turned up once. The genes are TRBV9 and TRBJ2-2; 7 bases line up with TRBD1. The germline V gene encodes CDR1 SGDLS and CDR2 YYNGEE. V trimming: 6 bases; J trimming: 7 bases; junction bases outside the gene matches: 6. This CDR3 is built from 13 residues. For the CDR3, the DNA is TGTGCCAGCACTCCGGGACAGTTCGGGGAGCTGTTTTTT. It specifies CASTPGQFGELFF.

The rearrangement joins TRBV7-9 to TRBJ2-1; D is undetermined. CDR1 is SEHNR and CDR2 is FQNEAQ in the germline V gene (reference sequence). The CDR3 is 15 residues long. V lost 4 bases, J lost 0 bases, and 10 bases lay in between. CDR3 DNA sequence: TGTGCCAGCAGCTGGCGCCCAAGCTCCTACAATGAGCAGTTCTTC. Residues: CASSWRPSSYNEQFF.

V usage is TRBV7-9 and J usage is TRBJ1-5; 9 bases align to TRBD1. The CDR3 runs 15 residues. V dropped 5 bases and J dropped 3; count of bases not matched to a gene: 5. Germline V gene sequence: CDR1 SEHNR, CDR2 FQNEAQ (reference sequence). CDR3: CASSLGTGNNQPQHF. As DNA, the CDR3 is TGTGCCAGCAGCCTCGGGACAGGGAACAATCAGCCCCAGCATTTT. The full variable domain, with the rest looked up from reference TRBV7-9 and TRBJ1-5, is DTGVSQNPRHKITKRGQNVTFRCDPISEHNRLYWYRQTLGQGPEFLTYFQNEAQLEKSRLLSDRFSAERPKGSFSTLEIQRTEQGDSAMYLCASSLGTGNNQPQHFGDGTRLSIL.